These T cell receptor beta chains were read from a single sample in a study of CD8+CD57+ T cells in acquired aplastic anemia. TCRdb analysed the reads with MiXCR anew, one entry per CDR3 protein. The repertoire holds 130,000 or so distinct CDR3 sequences, approximately 61% seen once, with roughly 30% in the top ten. Sequencing was done on a sample of sorted CD4+, CD8+, or CD8+CD57+ T cells (not recorded which) from PBMCs. These receptors all stem from a human donor with aplastic anemia. CDR3s leave out the opening cysteine and the closing phenylalanine or tryptophan. A clone size is listed for some rows: how often the clone was seen (once, few, many), or a class if it is expanded.

clone_size | v_call | cdr3_length | cdr3_aa
many | TRBV20-1 | 13 | SARDRTSGIYEQY
NA | TRBV10-2 | 11 | ASSYREGSPLH
NA | TRBV29-1 | 12 | SVGLGQGTGELF
NA | TRBV19 | 12 | ASVTSGGAHEQF
NA | TRBV10-3 | 18 | AISDYDRLGLLAPENTQY
many | TRBV10-3 | 14 | AIKNPDRGSNQPQH
NA | TRBV12-3/TRBV12-4 | 13 | ASSEALAGGETQY
NA | TRBV12-3/TRBV12-4 | 14 | ASNGQEGRTNEKLF
many | TRBV5-6 | 11 | ASSLGGQGPLH
NA | TRBV20-1 | 12 | SPDSEPYNSPLH
many | TRBV5-1 | 13 | ASSLTSGSNYEQY
NA | TRBV2 | 12 | ASRVSSPNSPLH
once | TRBV20-1 | 12 | SASRLQGNYGYT
many | TRBV6-5 | 15 | ASSYPYRGGVNSPLH
NA | TRBV7-8 | 12 | ASSRQELNTEAF